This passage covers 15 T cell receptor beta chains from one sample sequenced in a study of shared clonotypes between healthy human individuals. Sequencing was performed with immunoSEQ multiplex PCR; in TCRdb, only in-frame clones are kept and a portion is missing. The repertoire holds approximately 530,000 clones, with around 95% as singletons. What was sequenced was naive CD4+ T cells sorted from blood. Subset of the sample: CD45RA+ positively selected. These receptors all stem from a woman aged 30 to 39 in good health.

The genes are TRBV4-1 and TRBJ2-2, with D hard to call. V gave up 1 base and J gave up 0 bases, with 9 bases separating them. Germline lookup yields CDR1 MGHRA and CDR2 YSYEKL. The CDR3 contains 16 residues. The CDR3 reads CASSQVRTTNTGELFF. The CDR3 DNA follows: TGCGCCAGCAGCCAAGTTAGAACAACGAACACCGGGGAGCTGTTTTTT.

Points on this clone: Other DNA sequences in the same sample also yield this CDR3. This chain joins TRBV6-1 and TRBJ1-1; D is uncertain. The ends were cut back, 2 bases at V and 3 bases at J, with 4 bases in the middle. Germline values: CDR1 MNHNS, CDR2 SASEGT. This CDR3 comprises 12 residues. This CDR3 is CASSETDTEAFF. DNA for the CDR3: TGTGCCAGCAGTGAAACGGACACTGAAGCTTTCTTT.

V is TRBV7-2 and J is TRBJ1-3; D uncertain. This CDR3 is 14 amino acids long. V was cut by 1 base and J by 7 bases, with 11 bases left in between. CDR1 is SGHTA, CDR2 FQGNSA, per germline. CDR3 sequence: CASSLDPDYNTIYF. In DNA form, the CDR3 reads TGTGCCAGCAGCTTAGACCCAGACTACAACACCATATATTTT.

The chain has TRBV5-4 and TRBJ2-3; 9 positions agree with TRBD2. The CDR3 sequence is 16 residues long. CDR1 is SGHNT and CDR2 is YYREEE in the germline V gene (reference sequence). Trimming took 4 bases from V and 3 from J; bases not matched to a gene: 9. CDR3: CASSPRGGRGTDTQYF. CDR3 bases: TGTGCCAGCAGCCCGAGGGGCGGGAGGGGAACAGATACGCAGTATTTT.

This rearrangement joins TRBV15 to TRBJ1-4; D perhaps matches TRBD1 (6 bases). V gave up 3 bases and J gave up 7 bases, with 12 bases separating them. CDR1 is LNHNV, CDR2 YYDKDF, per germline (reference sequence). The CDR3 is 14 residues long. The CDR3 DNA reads TGTGCCACCAGCAGGGATCAGGGGTCTGAAAAACTGTTTTTT. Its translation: CATSRDQGSEKLFF.

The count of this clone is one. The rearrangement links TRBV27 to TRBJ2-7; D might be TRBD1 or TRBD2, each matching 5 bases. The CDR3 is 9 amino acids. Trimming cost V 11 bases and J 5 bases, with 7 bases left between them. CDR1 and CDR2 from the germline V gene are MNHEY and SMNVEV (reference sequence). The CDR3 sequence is CARGDEQYF. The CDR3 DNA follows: TGTGCCCGAGGGGACGAGCAGTACTTC.

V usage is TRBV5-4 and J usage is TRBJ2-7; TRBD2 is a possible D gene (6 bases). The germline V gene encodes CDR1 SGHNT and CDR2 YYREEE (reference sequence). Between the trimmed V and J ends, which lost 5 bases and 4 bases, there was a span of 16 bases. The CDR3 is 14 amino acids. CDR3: CASRPGLTDYEQYF. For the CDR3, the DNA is TGTGCCAGCAGGCCGGGACTCACCGATTACGAGCAGTACTTC.

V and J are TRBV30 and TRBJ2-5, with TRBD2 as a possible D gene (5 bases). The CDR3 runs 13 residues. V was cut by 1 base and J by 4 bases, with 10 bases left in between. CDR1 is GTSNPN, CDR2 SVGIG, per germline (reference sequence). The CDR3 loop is CAWSARVGETQYF. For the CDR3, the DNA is TGTGCCTGGAGTGCGAGGGTGGGAGAGACCCAGTACTTC.

In DNA form, the CDR3 reads TGTGCCATCAGTGAAGGCGGTACCCGGGCTGGGACTAACTATGGCTACACCTTC. It encodes CAISEGGTRAGTNYGYTF. V gene TRBV10-3 combines with J gene TRBJ1-2; no clear D. Trimming left V 3 bases short and J 0 bases short, with 20 bases between. CDR3 size: 18 residues. Germline CDR1 and CDR2: ENHRY and SYGVKD.

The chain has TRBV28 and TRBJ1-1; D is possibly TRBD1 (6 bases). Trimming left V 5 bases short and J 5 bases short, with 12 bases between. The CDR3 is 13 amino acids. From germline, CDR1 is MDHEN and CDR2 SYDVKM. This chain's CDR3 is CASSPQGWTEAFF. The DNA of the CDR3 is TGTGCCAGCAGTCCTCAGGGGTGGACTGAAGCTTTCTTT.

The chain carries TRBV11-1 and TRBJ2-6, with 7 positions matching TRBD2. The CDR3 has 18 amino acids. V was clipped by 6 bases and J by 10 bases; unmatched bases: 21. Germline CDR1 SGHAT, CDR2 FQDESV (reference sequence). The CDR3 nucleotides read TGTGCCAGCAGTTCGGTGTGGGGTAGTGGCGGGAGTATGAACGTCCTGACTTTC. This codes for CASSSVWGSGGSMNVLTF.

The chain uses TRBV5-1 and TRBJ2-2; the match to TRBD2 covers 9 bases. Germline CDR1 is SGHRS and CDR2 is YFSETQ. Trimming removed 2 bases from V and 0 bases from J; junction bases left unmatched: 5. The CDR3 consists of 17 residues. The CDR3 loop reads CASSFGTSSANTGELFF. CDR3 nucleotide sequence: TGCGCCAGCAGCTTTGGGACTAGCAGCGCGAACACCGGGGAGCTGTTTTTT.

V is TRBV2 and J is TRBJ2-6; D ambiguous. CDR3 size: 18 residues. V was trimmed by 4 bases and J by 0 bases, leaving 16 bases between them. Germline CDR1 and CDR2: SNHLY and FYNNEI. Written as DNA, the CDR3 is TGTGCCAGCAGTGTTGTTATGTTGAGGAGCTCTGGGGCCAACGTCCTGACTTTC. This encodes CASSVVMLRSSGANVLTF.

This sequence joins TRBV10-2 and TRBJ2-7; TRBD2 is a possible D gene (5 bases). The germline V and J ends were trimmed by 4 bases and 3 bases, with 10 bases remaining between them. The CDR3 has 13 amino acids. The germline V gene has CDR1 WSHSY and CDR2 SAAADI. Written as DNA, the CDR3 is TGCGCCAGCAGTGTAGGGAGTGGCTACGAGCAGTACTTC. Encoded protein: CASSVGSGYEQYF.

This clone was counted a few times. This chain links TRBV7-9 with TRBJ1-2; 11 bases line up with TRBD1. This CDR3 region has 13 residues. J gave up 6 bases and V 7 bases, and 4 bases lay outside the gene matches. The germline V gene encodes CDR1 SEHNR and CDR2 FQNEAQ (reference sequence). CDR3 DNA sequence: TGTGCCAGCACCTGGACAGGGGGCGATGGCTACACCTTC. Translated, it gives CASTWTGGDGYTF.